Presented here are 21 T cell receptor beta chains from one specimen sequenced in a study of T cells in pancreatic ductal adenocarcinoma. No neoadjuvant therapy was given to the selected pancreatic ductal adenocarcinoma patients before their surgery. The repertoire was sequenced with immunoSEQ multiplex PCR; TCRdb's copy has only in-frame clones and lacks some. The table includes more than 85,000 clones, about 95% detected once. Sequenced material: PBMCs. These receptor sequences come from a human donor with pancreatic ductal adenocarcinoma.

The chain is built from TRBV7-2 and TRBJ2-1; 10 nucleotides align to TRBD2. The germline CDR1 and CDR2 sequences are SGHTA and FQGNSA. The CDR3 contains 15 residues. Trimming removed 2 bases from V and 8 bases from J; junction bases left unmatched: 6. The DNA for the CDR3 is TGTGCCAGCAGCTTACTAGCGGGAGATTTCGATGAGCAGTTCTTC. This gives the protein CASSLLAGDFDEQFF.

The chain is built from TRBV28 and TRBJ2-2, with D uncertain. Trimming pared 6 bases from V and 4 bases from J, leaving 6 bases between. The CDR3 has 12 amino acids. The V gene's germline CDR1 is MDHEN and CDR2 SYDVKM. CDR3 DNA sequence: TGTGCCAGCAGCACAGCCACCGGGGAGCTGTTTTTT. This encodes CASSTATGELFF.

The chain combines TRBV11-1 with TRBJ2-5; 7 nucleotides agree with TRBD2. The CDR3 runs 13 residues. Germline V gene lookup returns CDR1 SGHAT and CDR2 FQDESV (reference sequence). The V segment lost 6 bases and the J segment 6 bases; nucleotides outside the gene matches: 7. Here the CDR3 DNA reads TGTGCCAGCAGGAAGGCCGGGGGGAAGACCCAGTACTTC. This codes for CASRKAGGKTQYF.

The chain combines TRBV9 with TRBJ2-1; 11 positions agree with TRBD2. After removal of 3 bases from V and 3 bases from J, the junction contained 5 bases not matched to a gene. The CDR3 runs 16 residues. Germline CDR1 SGDLS, CDR2 YYNGEE. CDR3 sequence: CASSGGGTSGYNEQFF. As DNA, the CDR3 is TGTGCCAGCAGCGGGGGGGGGACTAGCGGCTACAATGAGCAGTTCTTC.

The rearrangement joins TRBV6-5 to TRBJ2-7, with 11 bases matching TRBD1. Germline V lookup: CDR1 MNHEY, CDR2 SVGAGI. J lost 4 bases, V lost 6 bases, and 5 bases had no gene match. The CDR3 is 14 residues long. The CDR3 coding sequence is TGTGCCAGCAGGCGTGGACAGGGGGCATACGAGCAGTACTTC. It yields the protein CASRRGQGAYEQYF.

CDR3 sequence (DNA): TGTGCCAGTAGTAACACAGGTTACTCCTACGAGCAGTACTTC. Translating gives CASSNTGYSYEQYF. The chain combines TRBV19 with TRBJ2-7, with a weak D call TRBD1 (5 bases). V was trimmed by 4 bases and J by 0 bases, leaving 10 bases between them. Germline V gene sequence: CDR1 LNHDA, CDR2 SQIVND (reference sequence). This CDR3 is built from 14 residues.

J is TRBJ2-7 and V is TRBV6-5; TRBD1 agrees at 8 bases. The germline CDR1 and CDR2 sequences are MNHEY and SVGAGI. J was trimmed by 3 bases and V by 2 bases; bases with no gene match: 9. The CDR3 has 16 amino acids. For the CDR3, the DNA is TGTGCCAGCAGTTACAATGGCAGGGGGCCCGGCTACGAGCAGTACTTC. Its translation is CASSYNGRGPGYEQYF.

The rearrangement links TRBV28 to TRBJ2-3; 10 bases map to TRBD2. The V segment lost 4 bases and the J segment 6 bases; nucleotides outside the gene matches: 16. This CDR3 comprises 18 residues. CDR1 and CDR2 from the germline V gene are MDHEN and SYDVKM. The CDR3 nucleotides read TGTGCCAGCAGTTCTGGAAGGAGGCTAGCGGGAGTTGGTGATACGCAGTATTTT. Protein sequence: CASSSGRRLAGVGDTQYF.

V usage is TRBV28 and J usage is TRBJ2-7, with TRBD2 matching over 7 bases. Germline V gene data show CDR1 as MDHEN and CDR2 as SYDVKM. V lost 7 bases, J lost 7 bases, and 10 bases stayed unmatched. This CDR3 spans 13 amino acids. The CDR3 sequence is CASISGTTGEQYF. The CDR3 DNA follows: TGTGCCAGCATATCTGGGACTACGGGGGAGCAGTACTTC.

The chain carries TRBV7-2 and TRBJ2-5; D remains ambiguous. CDR3 length: 13 amino acids. The germline gives CDR1 SGHTA, CDR2 FQGNSA. V gave up 0 bases and J gave up 4 bases, with 6 bases separating them. The CDR3 region has the DNA TGTGCCAGCAGCTTAGCGGGCCCAGAGACCCAGTACTTC. This sequence encodes CASSLAGPETQYF. The full variable domain, in which reference TRBV7-2 and TRBJ2-5 provide the parts outside the CDR3, is GAGVSQSPSNKVTEKGKDVELRCDPISGHTALYWYRQSLGQGLEFLIYFQGNSAPDKSGLPSDRFSAERTGGSVSTLTIQRTQQEDSAVYLCASSLAGPETQYFGPGTRLLVL.

The chain couples TRBV18 to TRBJ2-2; no clear D gene. CDR3 length: 14 residues. Germline CDR1 and CDR2: KGHSH and LQKENI. V lost 0 bases and J 4 bases, leaving 6 bases between the germline ends. CDR3 sequence: CASSPPASTGELFF. CDR3 DNA sequence: TGTGCCAGCTCACCACCGGCAAGCACCGGGGAGCTGTTTTTT.

The chain has TRBV27 and TRBJ1-1, with 8 bases aligning to TRBD1. Germline V lookup: CDR1 MNHEY, CDR2 SMNVEV (reference sequence). J gave up 4 bases and V 2 bases, and 3 bases lay outside the gene matches. CDR3 length equals 14 residues. The chain's CDR3 is CASSLRDRGTEAFF. CDR3 nucleotide sequence: TGTGCCAGCAGTTTACGAGACAGGGGCACTGAAGCTTTCTTT.

This chain joins TRBV30 and TRBJ1-5; 10 bases agree with TRBD1. The length of the CDR3 is 13 residues. In germline, CDR1 is GTSNPN, CDR2 SVGIG (reference sequence). CDR3 coding DNA: TGTGCATCCGGGACAGGGGGCAATCAGCCCCAGCATTTT. Its translation is CASGTGGNQPQHF.

The J gene is TRBJ2-7, the V gene TRBV4-1; no clear D. This CDR3 comprises 16 residues. Germline V gene lookup returns CDR1 MGHRA and CDR2 YSYEKL. V lost 0 bases and J lost 3, with 15 bases in between. CDR3 sequence (DNA): TGCGCCAGCAGCCAAGATGAGGTCTTCCTTCACTACGAGCAGTACTTC. Protein sequence: CASSQDEVFLHYEQYF.

Comment on this clone: Other DNA sequences in this specimen translate into the identical CDR3. V and J are TRBV7-9 and TRBJ2-7; 9 nucleotides align to TRBD1. The trim removed 5 bases at V and 3 bases at J, leaving 2 bases unmatched. Per germline, CDR1 SEHNR and CDR2 FQNEAQ (reference sequence). CDR3 length equals 13 residues. The CDR3 DNA follows: TGTGCCAGCAGCCGGGGACAGGGCTACGAGCAGTACTTC. As protein: CASSRGQGYEQYF.

V usage is TRBV6-5 and J usage is TRBJ1-2, with D hard to call. CDR3 size: 15 residues. The V gene's germline CDR1 is MNHEY and CDR2 SVGAGI. V gave up 2 bases and J gave up 4 bases, with 14 bases separating them. CDR3 DNA sequence: TGTGCCAGCAGTTACGGTCCGGCGGGCGGCTATGGCTACACCTTC. As protein: CASSYGPAGGYGYTF.

The chain carries TRBV4-2 and TRBJ2-7, with 12 bases fitting TRBD2. The CDR3 extends over 15 amino acids. CDR1 LGHNA and CDR2 YNFKEQ come from the germline V gene. The J segment lost 6 bases and the V segment lost 4 bases, leaving 7 bases of the junction unmatched. The CDR3 nucleotides are TGTGCCAGCAGCCCCCCGACTAGCGGGAGTAGCGAGCAGTACTTC. Translation: CASSPPTSGSSEQYF.

The chain carries TRBV19 and TRBJ2-1; tentative D call: TRBD2 (6 bases). The ends were cut back, 4 bases at V and 4 bases at J, with 20 bases in the middle. CDR1 and CDR2 from the germline V gene are LNHDA and SQIVND (reference sequence). The CDR3 has 17 residues. The CDR3 here is CASSTWGGAVRYNEQFF. The CDR3 DNA follows: TGTGCCAGTAGTACCTGGGGCGGGGCAGTTAGATACAATGAGCAGTTCTTC. The variable domain in full, with the rest retrieved from reference TRBV19 and TRBJ2-1, is DGGITQSPKYLFRKEGQNVTLSCEQNLNHDAMYWYRQDPGQGLRLIYYSQIVNDFQKGDIAEGYSVSREKKESFPLTVTSAQKNPTAFYLCASSTWGGAVRYNEQFFGPGTRLTVL.

The chain combines TRBV28 with TRBJ2-7; the match to TRBD2 covers 7 bases. J was trimmed by 4 bases and V by 2 bases; bases with no gene match: 5. Per germline, CDR1 MDHEN and CDR2 SYDVKM. The CDR3 spans 14 residues. CDR3 protein: CASSLPSGVYEQYF. CDR3 sequence (DNA): TGTGCCAGCAGTTTACCCAGCGGGGTTTACGAGCAGTACTTC.

J is TRBJ1-5 and V is TRBV5-8, with 9 bases lining up with TRBD1. This CDR3 has 16 amino acids. Germline CDR1 SGHTS, CDR2 YDEGEE. The junction had 12 bases not matched to a gene; V was cut back by 4 bases and J by 7 bases. CDR3 sequence (DNA): TGTGCCAGCAGCCGCTCCCCGGGACAGGGAAGGCAGCCCCAGCATTTT. Translating gives CASSRSPGQGRQPQHF.

The chain joins TRBV19 to TRBJ2-3, with 7 bases lining up with TRBD1. CDR3 size: 16 residues. Germline CDR1 and CDR2: LNHDA and SQIVND (reference sequence). The J segment lost 5 bases and the V segment lost 4 bases, leaving 12 bases of the junction unmatched. The CDR3 is CASSKTGTRGQDTQYF. The DNA of the CDR3 is TGTGCCAGTAGTAAGACCGGGACAAGGGGGCAAGATACGCAGTATTTT. Variable domain in full (rest from reference TRBV19 and TRBJ2-3): DGGITQSPKYLFRKEGQNVTLSCEQNLNHDAMYWYRQDPGQGLRLIYYSQIVNDFQKGDIAEGYSVSREKKESFPLTVTSAQKNPTAFYLCASSKTGTRGQDTQYFGPGTRLTVL.